This is a list of T cell receptor beta chains from one sample in a study of CD8+CD57+ T cells in acquired aplastic anemia. TCRdb reanalysed the reads using MiXCR and keeps one entry per CDR3 protein. The table records some 220,000 distinct CDR3 sequences, approximately 35% of them present only once. Source material: sorted CD4+, CD8+, or CD8+CD57+ T cells (not recorded which) from PBMCs. The receptors were sampled from a human donor in good health, serving as a control. CDR3s include the opening cysteine and the closing phenylalanine or tryptophan. The D gene is left open where the match is weak. Size tells how often a clone was seen (once, few, many) or the class of an expanded clone, and some rows leave it out.

cdr3_aa cdr3_nt clone_size v_call d_call j_call
CASSVVAGGPLTQETQYF TGTGCCAGCAGCGTTGTCGCGGGGGGACCCTTGACACAAGAGACCCAGTACTTC - TRBV7-4 TRBD2 TRBJ2-5
CATSDHGTDTQYF TGTGCCACCAGTGACCATGGCACAGATACGCAGTATTTT few TRBV24-1 - TRBJ2-3
CASSVWTSYGYTF TGTGCCAGCAGTGTTTGGACGAGCTATGGCTACACCTTC many TRBV2 - TRBJ1-2
CASSQGGIRGAQPQHF TGCGCCAGCAGCCAAGGGGGTATACGGGGTGCTCAGCCCCAGCATTTT few TRBV4-1 - TRBJ1-5
CASSPGSMGTQYF TGTGCCAGCAGCCCAGGATCCATGGGGACCCAGTACTTC - TRBV3-1 - TRBJ2-5
CSALVWSAEAFF TGCAGTGCTTTGGTGTGGAGCGCTGAAGCTTTCTTT many TRBV20-1 - TRBJ1-1
CASSESKSGLYDYNEQFF TGCGCCAGCAGTGAGTCGAAATCGGGACTCTACGATTACAATGAGCAGTTCTTC - TRBV10-2 - TRBJ2-1
CASSFGQGFSPLHF TGCGCCAGCAGTTTCGGACAGGGGTTTTCACCCCTCCACTTT many TRBV5-1 TRBD1 TRBJ1-6
CSASNRLAGARDTQYF TGCAGTGCTTCGAATCGACTAGCGGGGGCCAGGGATACGCAGTATTTT few TRBV20-1 TRBD2 TRBJ2-3
CASNTLSGGRDEQFF TGTGCCAGCAACACTCTCTCGGGGGGTAGGGATGAGCAGTTCTTC few TRBV5-4 TRBD2 TRBJ2-1
CASGQVNTEAFF TGTGCCAGCGGACAGGTGAACACTGAAGCTTTCTTT once TRBV6-1 TRBD1 TRBJ1-1
CAWSPPRLAVIQETQYF TGTGCCTGGAGTCCCCCCCGACTAGCGGTAATCCAAGAGACCCAGTACTTC few TRBV30 TRBD2 TRBJ2-5
CASSLNSRGYSYEQYF TGTGCCAGCAGCCTCAATTCGAGGGGGTACTCCTACGAGCAGTACTTC many TRBV7-2 - TRBJ2-7
CATSRDGPGTSSYEQYF TGTGCCACCAGCAGAGATGGTCCAGGGACCTCCTCCTACGAGCAGTACTTC - TRBV15 - TRBJ2-7
CASSLGLVAGHTPGQPQHF TGTGCCAGCAGCTTAGGGTTGGTTGCAGGGCATACCCCGGGGCAGCCCCAGCATTTT many TRBV11-2 - TRBJ1-5
CASSPSGGGRNTEAFF TGTGCCAGTAGTCCTAGCGGGGGGGGGAGGAACACTGAAGCTTTCTTT - TRBV19 - TRBJ1-1
CASSQGSTGGIDEQYF TGTGCCAGCAGCCAAGGGTCGACAGGGGGTATCGACGAGCAGTACTTC many TRBV4-2 TRBD1 TRBJ2-7
CASSYWAIGENYEQYF TGTGCCAGCAGTTACTGGGCAATCGGGGAAAACTACGAGCAGTACTTC many TRBV6-6 - TRBJ2-7
CASSQGTPQGVGYEQYF TGTGCCAGCAGCCAAGGGACCCCACAGGGGGTGGGCTACGAGCAGTACTTC once TRBV7-3 TRBD1 TRBJ2-7
CASSLAGGIGQPQHF TGCGCCAGCAGCTTGGCCGGGGGGATCGGTCAGCCCCAGCATTTT - TRBV5-5 - TRBJ1-5
CSAAERDFNEQFF TGCAGCGCAGCAGAGCGGGACTTCAATGAGCAGTTCTTC - TRBV29-1 TRBD2 TRBJ2-1
CASSSGQPYEQYF TGCGCCAGCAGCTCCGGACAGCCCTACGAGCAGTACTTC - TRBV5-1 - TRBJ2-7
CASSFQGGDGYTF TGCGCCAGCAGCTTCCAGGGGGGCGATGGCTACACCTTC few TRBV5-1 TRBD1 TRBJ1-2
CASSIRALNTEAFF TGTGCCAGTAGTATTCGGGCCTTGAACACTGAAGCTTTCTTT many TRBV19 - TRBJ1-1
CASSQIQGYTEAFF TGTGCCAGCAGCCAGATACAGGGGTACACTGAAGCTTTCTTT few TRBV3-1 TRBD1 TRBJ1-1
CASRPGTGPTYEQYF TGTGCCAGTAGGCCCGGGACAGGCCCTACCTACGAGCAGTACTTC - TRBV19 TRBD1 TRBJ2-7
CASSYRPGQGAGGYTF TGCGCCAGCAGCTACCGCCCGGGACAGGGGGCCGGTGGCTACACCTTC many TRBV4-1 TRBD1 TRBJ1-2
CASSQSVGLSYEQYF TGTGCCAGTAGTCAGTCGGTAGGACTCTCCTACGAGCAGTACTTC many TRBV19 - TRBJ2-7
CASTRLVQGPSEAFF TGCGCCAGCACGCGTCTTGTTCAGGGTCCCTCTGAAGCTTTCTTT few TRBV5-1 - TRBJ1-1
CASSKHTGGNEQFF TGTGCCAGCAGCAAACACACAGGGGGCAATGAGCAGTTCTTC - TRBV11-2 TRBD1 TRBJ2-1
CASSLKGAQGGYTF TGTGCCAGCAGCTTAAAGGGGGCGCAGGGTGGCTACACCTTC many TRBV11-2 TRBD1 TRBJ1-2
CASSHRAFTEAFF TGTGCCAGCAGTCACCGTGCGTTCACTGAAGCTTTCTTT - TRBV6-5 - TRBJ1-1
CSAARGTSVYNEQFF TGCAGCGCCGCGCGTGGGACTAGCGTATACAATGAGCAGTTCTTC many TRBV29-1 TRBD2 TRBJ2-1
CASSQRRGGASYGYTF TGTGCCAGCTCTCAACGGAGAGGGGGCGCCAGCTATGGCTACACCTTC few TRBV18 TRBD1 TRBJ1-2
CASGGQGGEKLFF TGTGCCAGCGGGGGACAGGGCGGTGAAAAACTGTTTTTT many TRBV2 TRBD1 TRBJ1-4
CASSVATGEGWGGYTF TGTGCCAGCAGCGTAGCCACCGGGGAGGGATGGGGAGGCTACACCTTC - TRBV9 - TRBJ1-2
CSVVLGQGHYEQYF TGCAGCGTTGTTTTGGGACAGGGACACTACGAGCAGTACTTC - TRBV29-1 TRBD1 TRBJ2-7
CSTRASGGGFIDTQYF TGCAGTACTAGAGCTAGCGGGGGGGGGTTCATTGATACGCAGTATTTT - TRBV20-1 TRBD2 TRBJ2-3
CASSPMGGGYGYTF TGTGCCAGCAGCCCTATGGGTGGGGGCTATGGCTACACCTTC - TRBV7-9 - TRBJ1-2
CASSQDGSRANTEAFF TGCGCCAGCAGCCAAGATGGTAGCAGGGCGAACACTGAAGCTTTCTTT few TRBV4-1 - TRBJ1-1
CAWSVRSGASYNSPLHF TGTGCCTGGAGTGTACGGTCGGGGGCTTCCTATAATTCACCCCTCCACTTT - TRBV30 - TRBJ1-6
CASSLQQGREQYF TGTGCCAGCAGTTTACAACAGGGGAGGGAGCAGTACTTC many TRBV6-5 - TRBJ2-7
CASSLAAGRNYGYTF TGCGCCAGCAGCTTGGCGGCAGGGAGGAACTATGGCTACACCTTC - TRBV5-1 - TRBJ1-2
CASSLSNPNQPQHF TGTGCCAGCAGCTTAAGTAACCCGAATCAGCCCCAGCATTTT many TRBV7-9 - TRBJ1-5
CASSRRDGAWFF TGTGCCAGTAGTAGAAGGGACGGTGCCTGGTTCTTC many TRBV19 - TRBJ2-1
CASSLVGTGYEQYF TGTGCCAGCAGCTTAGTGGGGACAGGGTACGAGCAGTACTTC many TRBV7-8 TRBD1 TRBJ2-7
CASSGDVENSPLHF TGTGCCAGCAGTGGGGACGTGGAGAATTCACCCCTCCACTTT many TRBV2 - TRBJ1-6
CASSRTGTRTKGHGELFF TGCGCCAGCAGCCGGACGGGAACAAGGACAAAAGGGCACGGGGAGCTGTTTTTT few TRBV4-1 - TRBJ2-2